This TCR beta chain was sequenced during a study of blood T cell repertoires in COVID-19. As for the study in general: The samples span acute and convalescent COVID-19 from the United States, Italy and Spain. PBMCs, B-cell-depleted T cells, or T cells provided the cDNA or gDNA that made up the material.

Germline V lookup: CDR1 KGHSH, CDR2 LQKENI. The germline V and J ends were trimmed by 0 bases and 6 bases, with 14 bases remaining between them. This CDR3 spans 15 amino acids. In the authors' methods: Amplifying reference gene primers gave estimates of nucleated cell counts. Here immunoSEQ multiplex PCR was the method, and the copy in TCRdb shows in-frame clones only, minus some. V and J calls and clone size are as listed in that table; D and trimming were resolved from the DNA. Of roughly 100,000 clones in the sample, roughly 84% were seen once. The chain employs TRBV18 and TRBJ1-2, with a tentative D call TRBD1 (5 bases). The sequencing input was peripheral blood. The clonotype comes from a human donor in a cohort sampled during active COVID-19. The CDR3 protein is CASSPPNTGGDGYTF. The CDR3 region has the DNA TGTGCCAGCTCACCACCCAATACGGGGGGGGATGGCTACACCTTC.